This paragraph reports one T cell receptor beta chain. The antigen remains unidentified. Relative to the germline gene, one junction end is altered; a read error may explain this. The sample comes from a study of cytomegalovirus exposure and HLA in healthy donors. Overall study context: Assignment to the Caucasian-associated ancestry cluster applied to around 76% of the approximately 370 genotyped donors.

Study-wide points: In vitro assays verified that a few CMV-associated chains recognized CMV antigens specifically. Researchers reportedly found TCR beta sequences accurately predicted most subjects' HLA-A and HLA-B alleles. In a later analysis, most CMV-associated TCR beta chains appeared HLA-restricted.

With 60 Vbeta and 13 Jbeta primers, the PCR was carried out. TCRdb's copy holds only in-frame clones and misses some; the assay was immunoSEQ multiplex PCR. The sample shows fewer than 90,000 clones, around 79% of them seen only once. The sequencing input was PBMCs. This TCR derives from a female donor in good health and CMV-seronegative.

The CDR3 region is CASRYAGVNTEAFF. In nucleotides, the CDR3 is TGTGCCAGCCGTTACGCCGGAGTGAACACTGAAGCTTTCTTT. This chain connects TRBV6-5 to TRBJ1-1; D not resolved. The CDR3 has 14 residues. The germline gives CDR1 MNHEY, CDR2 SVGAGI.